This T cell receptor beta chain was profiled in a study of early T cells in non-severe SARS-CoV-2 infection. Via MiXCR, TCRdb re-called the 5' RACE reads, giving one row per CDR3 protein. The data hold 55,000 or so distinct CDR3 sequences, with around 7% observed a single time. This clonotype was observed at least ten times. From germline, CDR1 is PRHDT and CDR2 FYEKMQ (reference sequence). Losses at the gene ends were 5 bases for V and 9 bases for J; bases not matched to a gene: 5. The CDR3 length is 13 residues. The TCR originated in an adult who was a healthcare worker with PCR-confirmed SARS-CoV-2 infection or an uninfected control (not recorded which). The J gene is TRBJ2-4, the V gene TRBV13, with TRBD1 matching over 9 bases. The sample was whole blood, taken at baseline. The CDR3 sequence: CASSRTQGAIQYF. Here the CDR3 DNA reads TGTGCCAGCAGCAGGACACAGGGGGCCATTCAGTACTTC. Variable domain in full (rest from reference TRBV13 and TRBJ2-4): AAGVIQSPRHLIKEKRETATLKCYPIPRHDTVYWYQQGPGQDPQFLISFYEKMQSDKGSIPDRFSAQQFSDYHSELNMSSLELGDSALYFCASSRTQGAIQYFGAGTRLSVL.